Listed below are T cell receptor beta chains from one sample, sequenced in a study of shared clonotypes between healthy human individuals. Generated by immunoSEQ multiplex PCR, the TCRdb table keeps only in-frame clones and is missing some. This repertoire shows fewer than 2.5 million clones, 90% to 95% found once; its top ten account for 0.36%. Input material: naive CD4+ T cells from PBMCs. These receptors were collected from a man between 18 and 29 years old in good health. Some clones in this sample may be carry-over from other donors' samples. CDR3s include the opening cysteine and the closing phenylalanine or tryptophan. A D gene is named only where the DNA matches it firmly. Clone size is given for some rows only: seen once, a few or many times, or a class if the clone is expanded.

V,D,J,size,CDR3,DNA
TRBV5-1,NA,TRBJ2-1,NA,CASSPVVGAGNEQFF,TGCGCCAGCAGCCCCGTTGTAGGGGCCGGCAATGAGCAGTTCTTC
TRBV2,TRBD1,TRBJ1-4,few,CASSKLDRGQEKLFF,TGTGCCAGCAGTAAACTGGACAGGGGACAAGAAAAACTGTTTTTT
TRBV15,NA,TRBJ2-3,NA,CATSRRSGSLFPQYF,TGTGCCACCAGCAGAAGATCGGGCAGCCTCTTTCCGCAGTATTTT
TRBV5-1,TRBD2,TRBJ2-3,NA,CASSSGTSGGSTDTQYF,TGCGCCAGCAGCTCTGGGACTAGCGGGGGTAGCACAGATACGCAGTATTTT
TRBV30,TRBD1,TRBJ1-2,NA,CAWTIATGATYGYTF,TGTGCCTGGACGATTGCGACAGGGGCGACCTATGGCTACACCTTC
TRBV4-1,NA,TRBJ1-2,few,CASRRIRGDSHGYTF,TGCGCCAGCAGACGAATTAGGGGGGACTCTCATGGCTACACCTTC
TRBV6-1,TRBD1,TRBJ1-2,NA,CASSEIYGGQIPYGYTF,TGTGCCAGCAGTGAAATTTATGGGGGACAGATTCCCTATGGCTACACCTTC
TRBV7-9,TRBD1,TRBJ2-2,NA,CASSQGAGELFF,TGTGCCAGCAGTCAGGGGGCCGGGGAGCTGTTTTTT
TRBV18,NA,TRBJ1-2,NA,CASSPGSTANYGYTF,TGTGCCAGCTCACCTGGTTCGACAGCTAACTATGGCTACACCTTC
TRBV7-6,NA,TRBJ2-3,NA,CASSLGSVRGGDTQYF,TGTGCCAGCAGCTTAGGATCCGTGAGGGGTGGAGATACGCAGTATTTT
TRBV9,NA,TRBJ2-7,NA,CASSRTQGPGQQYF,TGTGCCAGCAGCCGGACGCAGGGGCCGGGACAGCAGTACTTC
TRBV15,NA,TRBJ2-3,once,CATSIPSESTDTQYF,TGTGCCACCAGCATCCCTAGCGAAAGCACAGATACGCAGTATTTT
TRBV7-9,NA,TRBJ1-5,NA,CASSLEAGDQPQHF,TGTGCCAGCAGCTTGGAGGCGGGTGATCAGCCCCAGCATTTT
TRBV15,NA,TRBJ1-1,NA,CATSKYPPWGANTEAFF,TGTGCCACCAGCAAATATCCCCCTTGGGGGGCGAACACTGAAGCTTTCTTT
TRBV6-6,NA,TRBJ2-2,NA,CASRNEGLGTGELFF,TGTGCCAGCAGAAACGAGGGGTTGGGCACCGGGGAGCTGTTTTTT
TRBV6-6,NA,TRBJ2-1,NA,CASELSAYNEQFF,TGTGCCAGCGAGTTGAGTGCTTACAATGAGCAGTTCTTC
TRBV27,TRBD1,TRBJ2-7,NA,CASNRDRASYEQYF,TGTGCCAGCAACCGGGACAGGGCTTCCTACGAGCAGTACTTC
TRBV9,TRBD2,TRBJ2-2,NA,CASSLRTSGNTGELFF,TGTGCCAGCAGCCTCCGGACTAGCGGAAACACCGGGGAGCTGTTTTTT
TRBV10-3,NA,TRBJ1-4,NA,CAISGGTASNEKLFF,TGTGCCATCAGTGGCGGAACAGCCTCGAATGAAAAACTGTTTTTT
TRBV10-3,TRBD2,TRBJ2-1,NA,CAISDLGREGYNEQFF,TGTGCCATCAGTGATTTGGGGCGGGAGGGATACAATGAGCAGTTCTTC
TRBV5-1,NA,TRBJ1-3,once,CASSYGTPSGNTIYF,TGCGCCAGCAGCTATGGGACGCCCTCTGGAAACACCATATATTTT
TRBV6-4,TRBD1,TRBJ1-5,NA,CASSDSGQRRNYSNQPQHF,TGTGCCAGCAGTGACTCGGGACAGAGGAGGAACTATAGCAATCAGCCCCAGCATTTT
TRBV5-6,NA,TRBJ2-7,NA,CASTARQALTYEQYF,TGTGCCAGCACCGCGAGACAGGCACTAACCTACGAGCAGTACTTC
TRBV2,TRBD2,TRBJ2-7,NA,CASSERELAGGGTYEQYF,TGTGCCAGCAGTGAAAGAGAACTAGCGGGAGGGGGAACCTACGAGCAGTACTTC
TRBV7-2,TRBD2,TRBJ2-3,NA,CASSLGLADTDTQYF,TGTGCCAGCAGCCTAGGACTAGCGGACACAGATACGCAGTATTTT
TRBV11-2,TRBD2,TRBJ2-5,NA,CASSFPGLAVYRDF,TGTGCCAGCAGCTTCCCGGGACTAGCGGTCTACCGGGACTTC
TRBV6-5,NA,TRBJ2-7,NA,CASRSGQTYEQYF,TGTGCCAGCAGGTCCGGACAGACCTACGAGCAGTACTTC
TRBV4-2,TRBD2,TRBJ2-7,NA,CASSQVWDSGSRDEQYF,TGTGCCAGCAGCCAAGTGTGGGATAGCGGGAGCCGGGACGAGCAGTACTTC
TRBV5-1,NA,TRBJ1-3,NA,CASSLPPPGTGNTIYF,TGCGCCAGCAGCTTGCCCCCCCCGGGCACTGGAAACACCATATATTTT
TRBV2,NA,TRBJ2-1,NA,CASSSYNEQFF,TGTGCCAGCAGCAGCTACAATGAGCAGTTCTTC
TRBV4-3,NA,TRBJ2-3,NA,CASSPIGERRQGTDTQYF,TGCGCCAGCAGCCCAATTGGGGAGAGACGGCAAGGCACAGATACGCAGTATTTT
TRBV6-5,NA,TRBJ1-4,once,CASSYSMTGVNEKLFF,TGTGCCAGCAGTTACTCGATGACTGGGGTTAATGAAAAACTGTTTTTT
TRBV11-2,TRBD2,TRBJ2-7,NA,CASSFVSGSGIEQYF,TGTGCCAGCAGCTTTGTAAGCGGGAGCGGGATCGAGCAGTACTTC
TRBV10-2,NA,TRBJ2-7,NA,CASSDIGTGSYEQYF,TGCGCCAGCAGTGATATTGGGACCGGCTCCTACGAGCAGTACTTC
TRBV28,NA,TRBJ2-7,NA,CATTQGFSYEQYF,TGTGCCACCACACAGGGCTTTTCCTACGAGCAGTACTTC
TRBV19,TRBD1,TRBJ1-2,NA,CASSPGQVGYGYTF,TGTGCCAGTAGCCCGGGACAGGTGGGGTATGGCTACACCTTC
TRBV6-5,TRBD1,TRBJ2-7,NA,CASSSKTGGLDEQYF,TGTGCCAGCAGTTCCAAGACAGGGGGCCTAGACGAGCAGTACTTC
TRBV4-1,NA,TRBJ2-7,NA,CASSRLLVEYEQYF,TGCGCCAGCAGTAGACTCCTCGTAGAGTACGAGCAGTACTTC
TRBV19,NA,TRBJ1-1,NA,CASSQRNTEAFF,TGTGCCAGTAGTCAACGAAACACTGAAGCTTTCTTT